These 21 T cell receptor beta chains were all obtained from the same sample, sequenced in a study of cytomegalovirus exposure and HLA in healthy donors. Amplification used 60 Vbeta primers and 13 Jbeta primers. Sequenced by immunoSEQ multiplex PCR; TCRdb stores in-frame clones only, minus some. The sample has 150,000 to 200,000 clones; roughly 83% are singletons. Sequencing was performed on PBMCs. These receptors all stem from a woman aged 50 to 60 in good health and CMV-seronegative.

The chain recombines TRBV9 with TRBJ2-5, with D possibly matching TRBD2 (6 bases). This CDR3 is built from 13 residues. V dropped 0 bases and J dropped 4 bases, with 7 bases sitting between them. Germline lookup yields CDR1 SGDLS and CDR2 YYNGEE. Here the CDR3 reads CASSVVGGETQYF. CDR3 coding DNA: TGTGCCAGCAGCGTAGTGGGAGGAGAGACCCAGTACTTC.

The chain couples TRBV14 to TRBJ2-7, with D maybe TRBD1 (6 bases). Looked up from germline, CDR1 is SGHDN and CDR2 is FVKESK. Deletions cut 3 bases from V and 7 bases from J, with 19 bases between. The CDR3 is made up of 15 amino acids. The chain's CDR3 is CASSQTAQGSREQYF. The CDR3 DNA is TGTGCCAGCAGCCAGACGGCCCAGGGGAGCCGGGAGCAGTACTTC.

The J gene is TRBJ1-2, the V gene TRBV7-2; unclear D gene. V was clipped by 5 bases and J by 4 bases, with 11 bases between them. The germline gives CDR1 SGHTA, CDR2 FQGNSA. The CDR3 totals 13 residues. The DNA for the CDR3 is TGTGCCAGCAGCACCGGTAGGAGCTATGGCTACACCTTC. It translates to CASSTGRSYGYTF.

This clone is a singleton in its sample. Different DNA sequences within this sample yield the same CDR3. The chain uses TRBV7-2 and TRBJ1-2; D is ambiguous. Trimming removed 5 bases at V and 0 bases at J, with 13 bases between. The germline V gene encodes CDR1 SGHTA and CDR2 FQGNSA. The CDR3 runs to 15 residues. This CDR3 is CASSPRGVTNYGYTF. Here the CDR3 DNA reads TGTGCCAGCAGCCCCCGCGGAGTTACTAACTATGGCTACACCTTC.

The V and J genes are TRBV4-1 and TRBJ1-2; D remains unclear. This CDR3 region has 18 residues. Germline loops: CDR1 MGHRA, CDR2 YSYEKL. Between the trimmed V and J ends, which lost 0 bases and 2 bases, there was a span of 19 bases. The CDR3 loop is CASSQEWAQVGRNYGYTF. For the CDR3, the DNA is TGCGCCAGCAGCCAAGAATGGGCCCAAGTCGGCCGAAACTATGGCTACACCTTC.

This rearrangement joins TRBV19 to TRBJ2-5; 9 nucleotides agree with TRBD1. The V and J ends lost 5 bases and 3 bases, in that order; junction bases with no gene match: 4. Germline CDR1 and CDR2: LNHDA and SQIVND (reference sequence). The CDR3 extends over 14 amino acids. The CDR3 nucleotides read TGTGCCAGTAGTGGGGGGACAGGGAAAGAGACCCAGTACTTC. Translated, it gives CASSGGTGKETQYF.

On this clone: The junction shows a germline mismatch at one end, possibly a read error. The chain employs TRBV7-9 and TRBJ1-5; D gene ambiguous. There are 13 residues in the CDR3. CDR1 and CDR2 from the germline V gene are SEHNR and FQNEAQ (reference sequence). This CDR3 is CSSSFYGNQPQHF. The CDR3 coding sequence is TGTTCCAGCAGCTTTTACGGGAATCAGCCCCAGCATTTT.

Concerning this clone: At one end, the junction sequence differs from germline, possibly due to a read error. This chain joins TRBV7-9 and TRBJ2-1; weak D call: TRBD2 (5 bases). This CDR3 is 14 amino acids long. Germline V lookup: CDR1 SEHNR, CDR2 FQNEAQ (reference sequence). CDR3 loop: CSSSSYPGRNEQFF. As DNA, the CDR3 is TGTTCCAGCAGCTCTTATCCGGGAAGGAATGAGCAGTTCTTC.

CDR3 sequence: CASSHRGQGVEQYF. The CDR3 coding sequence is TGTGCCAGCAGCCACCGGGGACAGGGAGTGGAGCAGTACTTC. The rearrangement links TRBV14 to TRBJ2-5; 9 positions match TRBD1. The V gene end was trimmed by 3 bases and the J gene end by 11 bases; junction bases not matched to a gene: 10. The length of the CDR3 is 14 residues. CDR1 is SGHDN and CDR2 is FVKESK in the germline V gene.

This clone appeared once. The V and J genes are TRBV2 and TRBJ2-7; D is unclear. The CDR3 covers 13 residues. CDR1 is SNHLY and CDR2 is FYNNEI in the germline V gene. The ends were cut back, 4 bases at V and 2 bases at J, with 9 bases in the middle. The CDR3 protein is CASSAWQTYEQYF. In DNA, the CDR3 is TGTGCCAGCAGTGCGTGGCAAACCTACGAGCAGTACTTC.

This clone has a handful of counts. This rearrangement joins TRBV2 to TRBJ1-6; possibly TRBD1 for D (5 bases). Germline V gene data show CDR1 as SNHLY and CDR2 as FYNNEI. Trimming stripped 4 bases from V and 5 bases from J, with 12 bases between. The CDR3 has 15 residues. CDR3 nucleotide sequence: TGTGCCAGCAGTGTTCAGACAGACGATAATTCACCCCTCCACTTT. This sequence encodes CASSVQTDDNSPLHF. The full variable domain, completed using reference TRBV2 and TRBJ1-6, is EPEVTQTPSHQVTQMGQEVILRCVPISNHLYFYWYRQILGQKVEFLVSFYNNEISEKSEIFDDQFSVERPDGSNFTLKIRSTKLEDSAMYFCASSVQTDDNSPLHFGNGTRLTVT.

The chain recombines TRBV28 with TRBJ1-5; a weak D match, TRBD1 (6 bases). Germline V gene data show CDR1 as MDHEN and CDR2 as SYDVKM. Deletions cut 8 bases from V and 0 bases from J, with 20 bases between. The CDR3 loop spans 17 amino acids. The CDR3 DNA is TGTGCCAGCCAAAACCGGGACAACCCCTATAGCAATCAGCCCCAGCATTTT. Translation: CASQNRDNPYSNQPQHF.

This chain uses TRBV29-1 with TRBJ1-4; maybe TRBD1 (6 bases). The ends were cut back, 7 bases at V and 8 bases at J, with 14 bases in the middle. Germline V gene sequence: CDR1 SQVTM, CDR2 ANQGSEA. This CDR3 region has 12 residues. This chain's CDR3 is CSGGRQGEKLFF. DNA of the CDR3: TGCAGCGGCGGCAGGCAGGGGGAAAAACTGTTTTTT. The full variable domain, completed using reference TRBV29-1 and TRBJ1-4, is SAVISQKPSRDICQRGTSLTIQCQVDSQVTMMFWYRQQPGQSLTLIATANQGSEATYESGFVIDKFPISRPNLTFSTLTVSNMSPEDSSIYLCSGGRQGEKLFFGSGTQLSVL.

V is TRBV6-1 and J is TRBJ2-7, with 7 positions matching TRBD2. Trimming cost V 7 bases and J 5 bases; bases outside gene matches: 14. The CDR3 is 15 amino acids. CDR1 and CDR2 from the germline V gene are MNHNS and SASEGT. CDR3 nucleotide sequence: TGTGCCAGCATCGGGAGGCGTCAGGGAGTAAACGAGCAGTACTTC. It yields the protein CASIGRRQGVNEQYF.

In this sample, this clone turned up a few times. CDR3 nucleotide sequence: TGTGCCAGCAGCCAATCGGGATTCGGGACAGGACCCGAGGGGCAGTTCTTC. It specifies CASSQSGFGTGPEGQFF. The V call is TRBV14, the J call TRBJ2-1, with TRBD1 identical over 8 bases. After removal of 2 bases from V and 12 bases from J, the junction contained 18 bases not matched to a gene. CDR1 is SGHDN and CDR2 is FVKESK in the germline V gene. The CDR3 spans 17 residues. Together with reference TRBV14 and TRBJ2-1, the CDR3 gives the full variable domain: EAGVTQFPSHSVIEKGQTVTLRCDPISGHDNLYWYRRVMGKEIKFLLHFVKESKQDESGMPNNRFLAERTGGTYSTLKVQPAELEDSGVYFCASSQSGFGTGPEGQFFGPGTRLTVL.

Written as DNA, the CDR3 is TGTGCCAGCAGTTTGGACAGGCCTTCACCCCTCCACTTT. It translates to CASSLDRPSPLHF. V gene TRBV28 combines with J gene TRBJ1-6; TRBD1 matches 7 bases. The CDR3 extends over 13 amino acids. Germline V gene lookup returns CDR1 MDHEN and CDR2 SYDVKM. Trimming removed 3 bases from V and 9 bases from J; junction bases left unmatched: 2.

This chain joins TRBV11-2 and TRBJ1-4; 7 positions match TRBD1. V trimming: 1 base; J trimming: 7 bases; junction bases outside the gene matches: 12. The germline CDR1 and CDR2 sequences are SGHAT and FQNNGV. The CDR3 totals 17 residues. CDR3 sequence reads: CASSLAGRTGRGEKLFF. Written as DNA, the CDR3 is TGTGCCAGCAGCTTAGCGGGGCGGACAGGACGGGGTGAAAAACTGTTTTTT.

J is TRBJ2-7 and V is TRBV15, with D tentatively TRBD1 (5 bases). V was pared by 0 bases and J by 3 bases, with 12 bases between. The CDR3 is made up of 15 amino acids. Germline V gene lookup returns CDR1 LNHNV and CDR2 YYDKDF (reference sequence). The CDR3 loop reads CATSRDLGQGYEQYF. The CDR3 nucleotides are TGTGCCACCAGCAGAGATCTGGGTCAGGGCTACGAGCAGTACTTC.

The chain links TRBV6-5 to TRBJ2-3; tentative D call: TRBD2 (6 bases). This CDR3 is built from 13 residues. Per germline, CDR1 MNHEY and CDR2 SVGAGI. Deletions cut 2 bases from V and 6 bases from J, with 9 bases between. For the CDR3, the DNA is TGTGCCAGCAGTTACCGGGAGTGGGATACGCAGTATTTT. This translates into CASSYREWDTQYF.

This chain's CDR3 is CASSLVAGADEQYF. Here the CDR3 DNA reads TGCGCCAGCAGCTTGGTAGCGGGAGCCGACGAGCAGTACTTC. The chain uses TRBV5-1 and TRBJ2-7, with 9 bases aligning to TRBD2. Losses at the gene ends were 0 bases for V and 5 bases for J; bases not matched to a gene: 3. This CDR3 contains 14 residues. CDR1 and CDR2 (germline): SGHRS, YFSETQ.

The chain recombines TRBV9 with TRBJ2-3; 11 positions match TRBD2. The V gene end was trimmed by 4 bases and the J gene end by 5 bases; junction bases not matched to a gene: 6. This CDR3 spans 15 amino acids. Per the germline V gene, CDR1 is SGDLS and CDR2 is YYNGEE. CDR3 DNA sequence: TGTGCCAGCAGCCTAGCGGGGGGCCGAGGAGATACGCAGTATTTT. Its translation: CASSLAGGRGDTQYF.